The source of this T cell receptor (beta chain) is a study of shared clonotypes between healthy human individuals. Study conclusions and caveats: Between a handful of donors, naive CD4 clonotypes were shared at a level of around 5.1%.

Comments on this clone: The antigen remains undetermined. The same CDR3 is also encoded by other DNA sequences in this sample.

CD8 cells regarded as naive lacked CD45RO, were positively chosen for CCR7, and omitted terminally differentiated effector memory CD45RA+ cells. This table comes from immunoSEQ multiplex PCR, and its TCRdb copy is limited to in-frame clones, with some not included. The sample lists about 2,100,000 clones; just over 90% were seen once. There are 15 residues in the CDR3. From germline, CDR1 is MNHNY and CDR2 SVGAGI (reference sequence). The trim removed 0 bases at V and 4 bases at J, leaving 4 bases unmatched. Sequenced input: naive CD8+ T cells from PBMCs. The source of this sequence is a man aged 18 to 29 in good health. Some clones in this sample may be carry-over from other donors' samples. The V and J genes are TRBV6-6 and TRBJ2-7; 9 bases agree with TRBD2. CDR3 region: CASSYSDSGSYEQYF. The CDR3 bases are TGTGCCAGCAGTTACTCGGATAGCGGGAGTTACGAGCAGTACTTC.